This T cell receptor (beta chain) was profiled in a study of identical twins (dated by TCRdb to about 2016). Background on the whole study: To test whether fetal clonotypes persist, this study deep-sequenced TCR alpha and beta repertoires from monozygotic twins, from unrelated adults of various ages, and from cord blood. Replicate twin experiments were performed at different times using different library preparation protocols to rule out contamination. General conclusions and limits of the study: Compared with coincidental sharing between unrelated individuals, out-of-frame TCR alpha sequences shared between twins showed an excess of sequences with low generation probability. Zero-insertion analyses could be partly confounded by invariant T cells such as MAIT and iNKT, although diverse VJ usage argued against such confounding for most clonotypes. In monozygotic twins, recombination models systematically underestimated out-of-frame TCR alpha sharing, but the models matched the sharing seen between unrelated individuals. The excess sharing between twins in beta out-of-frame sequences was weaker because fewer shared sequences reduced the signal-to-noise ratio. Fewer insertions were carried by abundant cord blood beta clonotypes, a similar but weaker trend appeared in young adult naive repertoires, and no such trend appeared in memory repertoires. Because the same donors could not be followed over many years, the conclusions relied on cross-sectional statistical analysis.

Comments on this clonotype: There is no known antigen for this receptor. Per-nucleotide qualities are absent, and no much larger clonotype sits a single base away.

Libraries came from 5' RACE. These reads were obtained on an Illumina HiSeq 2000. Template switching introduced a universal primer binding site; the final cDNA contained a unique molecular identifier, enabling accurate counting of TCR cDNA molecules. Specific primers in the conserved constant-segment region were used to synthesize first-strand cDNA for TCR alpha and beta chains. To control for contamination, each cDNA library was double barcoded with a SMART-Mk sample barcode plus Illumina barcodes. Two successive PCR steps introduced TruSeq adapter sequences along with Illumina sample barcodes. Sequencing of the TCR alpha and beta cDNA libraries was done on the Illumina HiSeq platform using custom primers. In the source study's methods: MiGEC processed the raw reads to extract unique molecular identifiers, while MiXCR was used to determine the CDR3 positions. Recombination models were inferred per individual with the repgenHMM and IGoR tools using an EM algorithm. The tcR package in R was used for shared clonotype analysis, with sharing normalized by the product of cloneset sizes. To study raw recombination without the effects of thymic and clonal selection, out-of-frame nonproductive sequences were analyzed. TCRdb's own reprocessing of the public reads used fastp at Q25 and MiXCR and kept productive beta chains. Rows with one shared CDR3 protein collapse into an entry with the most common genes and DNA. These V and J calls rely on TCRdb rather than the paper's analysis. The sample yields 350,000 or so distinct CDR3 sequences; roughly 9% were counted once. Roughly 8.9% of the sample comes from the top ten.

All donors were healthy Caucasians. Three unrelated non-twin adults were also sequenced: a male aged 18 to 30, a male aged 50 to 60 and a female aged 50 to 60. Miltenyi CD45RO+ enrichment and human naive T-cell isolation kits were used to isolate memory (CD45RO+) and naive T cells from PBMC. The TCR comes from a woman aged 45-65 years in good health. The sample comprised naive T cells sorted from blood. The cell subset or site label here, explained by the study, means: cells isolated with a human naive T-cell isolation kit.

The CDR3 region reads CASNLGVINTGELFF. The DNA sequence is given as TGTGCCAGCAACCTAGGGGTTATTAACACCGGGGAGCTGTTTTTT. The V gene is TRBV12-3 or TRBV12-4 and the J gene is TRBJ2-2, with TRBD1 tentatively as D gene (5 bases match). The CDR3 runs 15 amino acids, cysteine and phenylalanine included. Of the read, only the CDR3 DNA is kept; its 45 bases are in frame from base 1. V was cut back by 7 bases and J by 2 bases, leaving a gap of 14 bases between them.